The clone carrying this T cell receptor beta chain was recorded many times. This specimen belongs to a study of T cells in Graves' hyperthyroidism and ophthalmopathy. Regions amplified from RNA transcripts were the TCR beta CDR3 regions. The study used the HTBI primer set for a first-round RT-PCR of the TCR CDR3. TCRdb passed the multiplex PCR reads through MiXCR, listing each CDR3 protein once. The sample yields approximately 370,000 distinct CDR3 sequences, 14% to 15% seen once. Trimming at V came to 5 bases and at J to 8 bases, leaving 9 bases not matched to a gene. Germline V gene sequence: CDR1 MNHEY, CDR2 SMNVEV (reference sequence). The CDR3 has 15 residues.

Sequences were obtained from blood. V usage is TRBV27 and J usage is TRBJ2-1; 10 positions match TRBD2. This TCR was sampled from a woman aged 25 to 39 with Graves' hyperthyroidism. This CDR3 is CASSPRSTSGHEQFF. The CDR3 DNA follows: TGTGCCAGCAGTCCTAGGTCGACTAGCGGGCATGAGCAGTTCTTC.